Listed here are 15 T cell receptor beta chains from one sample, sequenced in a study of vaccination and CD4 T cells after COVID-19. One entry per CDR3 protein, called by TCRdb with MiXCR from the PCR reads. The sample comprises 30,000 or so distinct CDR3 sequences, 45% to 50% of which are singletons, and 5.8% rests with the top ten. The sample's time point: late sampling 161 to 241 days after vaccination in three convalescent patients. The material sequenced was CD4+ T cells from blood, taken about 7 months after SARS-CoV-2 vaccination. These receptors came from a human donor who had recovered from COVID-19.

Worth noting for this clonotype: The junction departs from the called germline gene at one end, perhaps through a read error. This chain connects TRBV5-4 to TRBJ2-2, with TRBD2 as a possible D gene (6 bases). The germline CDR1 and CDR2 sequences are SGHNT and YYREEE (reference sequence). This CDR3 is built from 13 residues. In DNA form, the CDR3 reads TGTGCCAGCAGCTCCGGCTCTTCCGGGGGGCTGTTTTTT. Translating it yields CASSSGSSGGLFF.

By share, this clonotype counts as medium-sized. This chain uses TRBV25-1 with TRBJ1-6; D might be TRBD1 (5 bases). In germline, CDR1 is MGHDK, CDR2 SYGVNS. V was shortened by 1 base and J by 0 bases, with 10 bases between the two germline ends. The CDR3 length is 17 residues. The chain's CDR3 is CASSESGLSSYNSPLHF. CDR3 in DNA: TGTGCCAGCAGTGAATCGGGGCTGAGCTCCTATAATTCACCCCTCCACTTT.

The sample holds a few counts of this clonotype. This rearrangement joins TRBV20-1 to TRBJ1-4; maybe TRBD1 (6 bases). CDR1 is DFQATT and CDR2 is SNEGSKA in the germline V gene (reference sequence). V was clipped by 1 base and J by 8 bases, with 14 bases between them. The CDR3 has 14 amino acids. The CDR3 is CSARGAGRGEKLFF. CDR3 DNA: TGCAGTGCTAGAGGGGCAGGGAGGGGGGAAAAACTGTTTTTT.

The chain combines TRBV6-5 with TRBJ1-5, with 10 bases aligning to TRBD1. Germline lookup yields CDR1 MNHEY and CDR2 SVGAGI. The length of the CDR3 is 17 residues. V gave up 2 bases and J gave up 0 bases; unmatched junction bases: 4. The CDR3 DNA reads TGTGCCAGCAGTTACGGGACAGGGGTGAGTAGCAATCAGCCCCAGCATTTT. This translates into CASSYGTGVSSNQPQHF.

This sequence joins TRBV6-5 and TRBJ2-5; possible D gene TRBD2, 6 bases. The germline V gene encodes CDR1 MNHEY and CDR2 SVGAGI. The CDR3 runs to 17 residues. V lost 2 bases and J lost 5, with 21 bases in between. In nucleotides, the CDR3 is TGTGCCAGCAGTTACAACCCTTGGGTAAATGGGAGGGAGACCCAGTACTTC. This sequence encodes CASSYNPWVNGRETQYF.

The CDR3 protein is CASSLRTSSTDTQYF. CDR3 nucleotide sequence: TGTGCCAGCAGTCTGAGGACCTCCAGCACAGATACGCAGTATTTT. The gene calls are TRBV28 and TRBJ2-3; no clear D gene. V was shortened by 5 bases and J by 0 bases, with 12 bases between the two germline ends. The length of the CDR3 is 15 residues. CDR1 MDHEN and CDR2 SYDVKM come from the germline V gene.

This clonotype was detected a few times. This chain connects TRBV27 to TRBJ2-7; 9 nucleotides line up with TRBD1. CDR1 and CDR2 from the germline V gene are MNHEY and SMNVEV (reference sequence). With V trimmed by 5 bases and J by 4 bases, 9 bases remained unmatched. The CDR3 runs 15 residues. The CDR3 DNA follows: TGTGCCAGCAGTCTCCTTGGACAGGGGCGGTACGAGCAGTACTTC. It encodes CASSLLGQGRYEQYF.

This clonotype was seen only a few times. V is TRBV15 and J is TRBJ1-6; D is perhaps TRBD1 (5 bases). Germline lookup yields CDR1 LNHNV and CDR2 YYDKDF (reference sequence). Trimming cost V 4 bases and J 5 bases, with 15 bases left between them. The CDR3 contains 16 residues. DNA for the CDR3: TGTGCCACCAGCAAAGAGGGGAGTCGGGATAATTCACCCCTCCACTTT. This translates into CATSKEGSRDNSPLHF.

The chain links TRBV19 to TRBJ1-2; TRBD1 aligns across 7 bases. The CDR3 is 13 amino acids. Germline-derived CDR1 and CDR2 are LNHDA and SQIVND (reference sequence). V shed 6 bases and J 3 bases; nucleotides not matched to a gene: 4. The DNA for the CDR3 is TGTGCCAGTAGGCCGACAGGGCACTATGGCTACACCTTC. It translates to CASRPTGHYGYTF.

CDR3 sequence reads: CASSLTSGDYEQYF. The CDR3, as DNA: TGTGCCAGCAGCTTAACTAGCGGGGACTACGAGCAGTACTTC. The chain recombines TRBV7-3 with TRBJ2-7; 8 bases agree with TRBD2. V lost 0 bases, J lost 3 bases, and 1 base stayed unmatched. CDR3 length: 14 residues. Germline CDR1 is SGHTA and CDR2 is FQGTGA.

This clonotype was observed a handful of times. The CDR3 nucleotides read TGTGCCAGCAGGGCGGGGACAGGCCTGCCCTACGAGCAGTACTTC. Translating it yields CASRAGTGLPYEQYF. V is TRBV6-1 and J is TRBJ2-7; 8 bases map to TRBD1. The germline V gene has CDR1 MNHNS and CDR2 SASEGT. The J segment lost 2 bases and the V segment lost 6 bases, leaving 9 bases of the junction unmatched. The CDR3 is 15 residues long.

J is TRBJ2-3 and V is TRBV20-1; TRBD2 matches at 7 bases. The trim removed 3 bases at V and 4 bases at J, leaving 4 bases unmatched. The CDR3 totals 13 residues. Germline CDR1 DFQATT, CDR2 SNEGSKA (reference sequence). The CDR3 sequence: CSASTGGADTQYF. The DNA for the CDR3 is TGCAGTGCTAGTACGGGGGGTGCAGATACGCAGTATTTT.

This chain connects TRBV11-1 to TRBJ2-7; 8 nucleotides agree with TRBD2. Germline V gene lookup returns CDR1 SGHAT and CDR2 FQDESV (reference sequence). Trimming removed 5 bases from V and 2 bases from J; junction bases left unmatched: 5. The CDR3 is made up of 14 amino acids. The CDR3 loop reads CASSPLAGTYEQYF. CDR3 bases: TGTGCCAGCAGCCCCTTAGCGGGAACCTACGAGCAGTACTTC. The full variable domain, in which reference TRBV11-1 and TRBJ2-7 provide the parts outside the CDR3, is EAEVAQSPRYKITEKSQAVAFWCDPISGHATLYWYRQILGQGPELLVQFQDESVVDDSQLPKDRFSAERLKGVDSTLKIQPAELGDSAMYLCASSPLAGTYEQYFGPGTRLTVT.

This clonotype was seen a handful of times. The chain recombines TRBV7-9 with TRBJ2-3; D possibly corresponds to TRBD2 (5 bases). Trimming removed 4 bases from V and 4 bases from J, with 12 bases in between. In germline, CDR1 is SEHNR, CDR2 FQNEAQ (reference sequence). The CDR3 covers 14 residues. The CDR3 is CASSSWGEADTQYF. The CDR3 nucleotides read TGTGCCAGCAGCTCTTGGGGAGAGGCAGATACGCAGTATTTT.

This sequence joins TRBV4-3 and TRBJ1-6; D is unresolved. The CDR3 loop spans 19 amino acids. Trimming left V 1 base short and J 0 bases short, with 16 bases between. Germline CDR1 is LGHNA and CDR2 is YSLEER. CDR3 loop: CASSQARHRESSYNSPLHF. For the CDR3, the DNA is TGCGCCAGCAGCCAAGCTAGACACCGTGAGAGCTCCTATAATTCACCCCTCCACTTT.